These T cell receptor beta chains were read from a single sample in a study of blood T cell repertoires in COVID-19. The method was immunoSEQ multiplex PCR; TCRdb's version includes in-frame clones alone and lacks a portion of them. The profile shows around 370,000 clones, roughly 91% of them singletons. The specimen sequenced was PBMCs or T cells enriched from blood (not recorded which). These receptor sequences come from a woman between 18 and 29 years old who had recovered from COVID-19. The CDR3 runs from the conserved cysteine through the conserved F or W. The D gene is left open where the match is weak. Not every row has a clone size; where given, it reads once, few, many or a size class.

DNA | CDR3 | J | size | D | V
TGTGCCAGTAGTATAGGAGCCAGGATCACAGATACGCAGTATTTT | CASSIGARITDTQYF | TRBJ2-3 | - | - | TRBV19
TGTGCCAGCTCACCTCAACAGGGGGATTACGAGCAGTACTTC | CASSPQQGDYEQYF | TRBJ2-7 | - | TRBD1 | TRBV18
TGCGCCAGCTCCCCGACAGCTTTGAACACTGAAGCTTTCTTT | CASSPTALNTEAFF | TRBJ1-1 | once | - | TRBV5-1
TGTGCCAGCAGCTTGGCCGGCACAGATACGCAGTATTTT | CASSLAGTDTQYF | TRBJ2-3 | once | - | TRBV5-4
TGTGCCAGCAGCCCTACAGGGTCAGTATCTGGAAACACCATATATTTT | CASSPTGSVSGNTIYF | TRBJ1-3 | once | - | TRBV7-9
TGTGCCTCTGATTCGGGACTAGGGGATGAAAAACTGTTTTTT | CASDSGLGDEKLFF | TRBJ1-4 | once | - | TRBV30
TGCGCCAGCAGCGAACTAACGGATTCCTACGAGCAGTACTTC | CASSELTDSYEQYF | TRBJ2-7 | - | - | TRBV4-1
TGTGCCAGCAGTTCCGCAACAGGGAGTAATGAGCAGTTCTTC | CASSSATGSNEQFF | TRBJ2-1 | - | - | TRBV6-5
TGTGCCAGCAGCCAAGATCTGTACTCCCCTTCCTACGAGCAGTACTTC | CASSQDLYSPSYEQYF | TRBJ2-7 | - | - | TRBV4-2
TGTGCCACCCCCGGGCAGGGCGCCTATGGCTACACCTTC | CATPGQGAYGYTF | TRBJ1-2 | - | - | TRBV7-2
TGTGCCAGCAGCTTGAGGACACTTATTCCTAACTATGGCTACACCTTC | CASSLRTLIPNYGYTF | TRBJ1-2 | - | - | TRBV5-8
TGTGCCAGCAGCCCCACCGGGACAGGACTTTATTCACCCCTCCACTTT | CASSPTGTGLYSPLHF | TRBJ1-6 | - | TRBD1 | TRBV16
TGTGCCAGTAGTGTCGGACAGGGGGCGGCCGGGGAGCTGTTTTTT | CASSVGQGAAGELFF | TRBJ2-2 | - | TRBD1 | TRBV19
TGTGCCAGCTCACCACAACGCAGGGGCAGTAAGGCCTATGGCTACACCTTC | CASSPQRRGSKAYGYTF | TRBJ1-2 | - | - | TRBV18
TGCGCCAGCCTGAGAGGGGGAAGAGGGAACTATGGCTACACCTTC | CASLRGGRGNYGYTF | TRBJ1-2 | - | - | TRBV10-2
TGTGCCAGCAGTTGGGGCCCCTCCGGCTCTTATGGCTACACCTTC | CASSWGPSGSYGYTF | TRBJ1-2 | - | - | TRBV2
TGTGCCAGCTCACCATCCTCAGGGATTGGCTCCTACGAGCAGTACTTC | CASSPSSGIGSYEQYF | TRBJ2-7 | - | - | TRBV18
TGTGCCAGCAGCCAAGGGGGGGTTGCTGAAGCTTTCTTT | CASSQGGVAEAFF | TRBJ1-1 | - | - | TRBV4-2
TGTGCCAGCAGCCCAGGGGGACCTGAAGCTTTCTTT | CASSPGGPEAFF | TRBJ1-1 | once | TRBD1 | TRBV11-3
TGTGCCATCAGTAAAGGGGACAGTTTATCCTACGAGCAGTACTTC | CAISKGDSLSYEQYF | TRBJ2-7 | once | TRBD1 | TRBV10-3
TGTGCCAGCCGAGGACTAGCGGGGTACACAGATACGCAGTATTTT | CASRGLAGYTDTQYF | TRBJ2-3 | - | TRBD2 | TRBV27
TGTGCCAGCAGTTACCGGACAGGCACAGGCAATTCACCCCTCCACTTT | CASSYRTGTGNSPLHF | TRBJ1-6 | - | TRBD1 | TRBV6-5
TGTGCCAGCAGTTGGGGACAGACCTATGGCTACACCTTC | CASSWGQTYGYTF | TRBJ1-2 | few | TRBD1 | TRBV12-3/TRBV12-4
TGTGCCAGCAGCCCCCAGAGGGGGACAGGGGGCACAGATACGCAGTATTTT | CASSPQRGTGGTDTQYF | TRBJ2-3 | few | TRBD1 | TRBV7-2
TGTGCCAGCAGTTACTCGACCCTTCTAGCGGGGGCCGGCTATGATACGCAGTATTTT | CASSYSTLLAGAGYDTQYF | TRBJ2-3 | - | TRBD2 | TRBV6-2/TRBV6-3
TGTGCCAGCAGCTTAGGGACGATTGGGAGAGAAAATGAAAAACTGTTTTTT | CASSLGTIGRENEKLFF | TRBJ1-4 | - | - | TRBV7-9
TGTGCCAGCAGTTACTACAACGGGGGACACACCATATATTTT | CASSYYNGGHTIYF | TRBJ1-3 | - | - | TRBV6-5
TGTGCCAGCAGCCCAGGAGGACTAGCGGGGGGCCAGAGCTCCTACGAGCAGTACTTC | CASSPGGLAGGQSSYEQYF | TRBJ2-7 | - | TRBD2 | TRBV7-9
TGTGCCAGCAGTACCGGGACAAGTGGTTCACCCCTCCACTTT | CASSTGTSGSPLHF | TRBJ1-6 | - | - | TRBV6-6